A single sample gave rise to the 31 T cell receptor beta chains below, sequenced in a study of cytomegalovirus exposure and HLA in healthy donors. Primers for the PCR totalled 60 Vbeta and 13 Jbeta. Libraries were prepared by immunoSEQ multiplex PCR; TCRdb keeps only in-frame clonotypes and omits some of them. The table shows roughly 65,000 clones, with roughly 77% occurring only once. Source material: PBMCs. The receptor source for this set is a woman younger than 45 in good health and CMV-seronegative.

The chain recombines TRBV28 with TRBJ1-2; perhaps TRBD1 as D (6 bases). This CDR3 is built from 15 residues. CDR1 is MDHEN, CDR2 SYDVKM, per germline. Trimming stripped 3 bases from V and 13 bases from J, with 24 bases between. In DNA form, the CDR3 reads TGTGCCAGCAGTTTGTCTGCGGACAGAACTGCCCACTGCACCTTC. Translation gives CASSLSADRTAHCTF.

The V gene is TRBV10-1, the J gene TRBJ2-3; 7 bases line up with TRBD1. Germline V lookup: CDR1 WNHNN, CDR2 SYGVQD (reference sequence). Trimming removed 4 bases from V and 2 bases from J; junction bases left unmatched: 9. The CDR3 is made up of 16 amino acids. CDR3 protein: CASSGPGTASTDTQYF. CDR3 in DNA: TGCGCCAGCAGTGGGCCCGGGACAGCGTCCACAGATACGCAGTATTTT.

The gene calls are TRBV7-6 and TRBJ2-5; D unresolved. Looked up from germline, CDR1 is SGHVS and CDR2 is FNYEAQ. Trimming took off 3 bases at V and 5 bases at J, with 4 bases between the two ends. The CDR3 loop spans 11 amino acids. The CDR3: CASSFGETQYF. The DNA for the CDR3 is TGTGCCAGCAGCTTCGGGGAGACCCAGTACTTC.

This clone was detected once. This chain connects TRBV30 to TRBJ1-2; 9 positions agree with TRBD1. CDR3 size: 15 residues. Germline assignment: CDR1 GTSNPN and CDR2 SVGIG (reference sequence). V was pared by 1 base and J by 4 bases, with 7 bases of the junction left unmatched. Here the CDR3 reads CAWSGDRDLVYGYTF. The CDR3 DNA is TGTGCCTGGAGTGGGGACAGGGATTTGGTCTATGGCTACACCTTC.

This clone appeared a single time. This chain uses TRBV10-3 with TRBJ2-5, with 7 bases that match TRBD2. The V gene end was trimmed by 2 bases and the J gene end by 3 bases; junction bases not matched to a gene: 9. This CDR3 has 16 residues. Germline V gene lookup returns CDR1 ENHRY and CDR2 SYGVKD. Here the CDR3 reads CAISEGWGGSEETQYF. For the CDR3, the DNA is TGTGCCATCAGTGAGGGCTGGGGGGGAAGTGAAGAGACCCAGTACTTC.

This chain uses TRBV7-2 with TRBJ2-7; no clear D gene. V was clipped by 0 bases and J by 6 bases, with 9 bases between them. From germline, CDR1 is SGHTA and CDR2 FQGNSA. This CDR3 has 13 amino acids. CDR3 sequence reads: CASSLAPSGEQYF. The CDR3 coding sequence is TGTGCCAGCAGCTTAGCCCCTTCCGGCGAGCAGTACTTC.

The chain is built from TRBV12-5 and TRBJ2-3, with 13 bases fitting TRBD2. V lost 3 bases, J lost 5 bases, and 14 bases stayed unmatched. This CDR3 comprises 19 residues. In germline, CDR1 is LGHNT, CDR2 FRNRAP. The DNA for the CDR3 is TGTGCTAGTGGTTTCACCGGGACTAGCGGGGAATTGTCACGAGATACGCAGTATTTT. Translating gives CASGFTGTSGELSRDTQYF.

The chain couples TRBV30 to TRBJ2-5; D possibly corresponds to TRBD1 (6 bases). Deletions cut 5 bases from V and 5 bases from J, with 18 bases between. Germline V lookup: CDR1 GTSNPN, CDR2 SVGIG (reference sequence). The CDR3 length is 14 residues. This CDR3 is CAWGGWGRGETQYF. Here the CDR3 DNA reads TGTGCCTGGGGTGGGTGGGGGCGCGGGGAGACCCAGTACTTC.

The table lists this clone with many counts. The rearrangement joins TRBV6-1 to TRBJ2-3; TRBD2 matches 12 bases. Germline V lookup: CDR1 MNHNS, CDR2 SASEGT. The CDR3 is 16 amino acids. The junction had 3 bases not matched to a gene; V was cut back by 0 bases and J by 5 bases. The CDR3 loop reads CASSEALAGGGDTQYF. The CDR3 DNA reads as TGTGCCAGCAGTGAAGCCCTAGCGGGGGGGGGAGATACGCAGTATTTT.

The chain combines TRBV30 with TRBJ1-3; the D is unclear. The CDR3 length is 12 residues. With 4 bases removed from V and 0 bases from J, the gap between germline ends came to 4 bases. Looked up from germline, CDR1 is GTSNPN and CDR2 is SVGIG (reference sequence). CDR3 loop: CAWTNSGNTIYF. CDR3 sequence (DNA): TGTGCCTGGACTAACTCTGGAAACACCATATATTTT. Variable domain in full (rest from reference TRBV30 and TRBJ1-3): SQTIHQWPATLVQPVGSPLSLECTVEGTSNPNLYWYRQAAGRGLQLLFYSVGIGQISSEVPQNLSASRPQDRQFILSSKKLLLSDSGFYLCAWTNSGNTIYFGEGSWLTVV.

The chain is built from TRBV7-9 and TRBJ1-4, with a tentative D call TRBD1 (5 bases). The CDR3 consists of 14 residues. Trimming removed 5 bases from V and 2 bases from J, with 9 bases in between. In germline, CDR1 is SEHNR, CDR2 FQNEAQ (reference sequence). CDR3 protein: CASSPGVTNEKLFF. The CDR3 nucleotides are TGTGCCAGCAGCCCGGGGGTGACTAATGAAAAACTGTTTTTT.

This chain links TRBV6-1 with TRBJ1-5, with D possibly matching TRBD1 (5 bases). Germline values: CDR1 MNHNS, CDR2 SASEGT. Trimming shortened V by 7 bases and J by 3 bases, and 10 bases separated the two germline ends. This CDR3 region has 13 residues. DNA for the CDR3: TGTGCCAGCACGACAGTTGCCAATCAGCCCCAGCATTTT. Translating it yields CASTTVANQPQHF.

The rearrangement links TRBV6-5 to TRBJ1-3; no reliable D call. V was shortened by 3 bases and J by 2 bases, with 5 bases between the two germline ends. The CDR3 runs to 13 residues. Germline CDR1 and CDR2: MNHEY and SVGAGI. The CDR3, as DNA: TGTGCCAGCAGTTATCGGGCTGGAAACACCATATATTTT. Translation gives CASSYRAGNTIYF.

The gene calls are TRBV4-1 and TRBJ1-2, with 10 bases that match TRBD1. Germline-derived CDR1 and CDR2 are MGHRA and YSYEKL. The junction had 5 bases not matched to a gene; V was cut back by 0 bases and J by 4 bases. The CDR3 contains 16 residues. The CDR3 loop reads CASSQETGQGSYGYTF. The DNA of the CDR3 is TGCGCCAGCAGCCAAGAAACGGGACAGGGGAGCTATGGCTACACCTTC.

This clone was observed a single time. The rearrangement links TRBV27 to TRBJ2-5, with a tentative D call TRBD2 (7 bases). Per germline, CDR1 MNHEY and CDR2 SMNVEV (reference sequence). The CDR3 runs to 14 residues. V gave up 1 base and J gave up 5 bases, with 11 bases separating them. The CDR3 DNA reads TGTGCCAGCAGTTTATGGGGGGGCGAGGAGACCCAGTACTTC. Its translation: CASSLWGGEETQYF.

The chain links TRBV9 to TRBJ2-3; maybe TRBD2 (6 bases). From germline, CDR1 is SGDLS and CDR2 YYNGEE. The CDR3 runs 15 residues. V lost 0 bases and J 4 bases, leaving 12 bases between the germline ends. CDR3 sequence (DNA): TGTGCCAGCAGCGTAGGGGGCGGGATGGCAGATACGCAGTATTTT. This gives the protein CASSVGGGMADTQYF.

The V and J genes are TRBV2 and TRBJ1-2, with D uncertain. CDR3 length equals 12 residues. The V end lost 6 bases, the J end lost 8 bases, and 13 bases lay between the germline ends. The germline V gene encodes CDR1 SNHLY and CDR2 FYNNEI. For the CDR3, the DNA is TGTGCCAGCAGGGCTCAAACCTGGGGCTACACCTTC. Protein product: CASRAQTWGYTF.

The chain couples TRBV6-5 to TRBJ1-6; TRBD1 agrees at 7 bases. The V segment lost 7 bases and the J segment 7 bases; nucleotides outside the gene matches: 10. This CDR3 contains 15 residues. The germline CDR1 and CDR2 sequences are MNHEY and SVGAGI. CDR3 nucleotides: TGTGCCAGCATTCCCGCCAAGGGGGCAAATTCACCCCTCCACTTT. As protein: CASIPAKGANSPLHF.

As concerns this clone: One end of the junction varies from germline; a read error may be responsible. The CDR3 region is CASRLDMNTEAFF. Written as DNA, the CDR3 is TGCGCCAGCAGGTTGGACATGAACACTGAAGCTTTCTTT. The chain employs TRBV5-1 and TRBJ1-1, with TRBD1 as a possible D gene (5 bases). The CDR3 spans 13 residues. The germline gives CDR1 SGHRS, CDR2 YFSETQ.

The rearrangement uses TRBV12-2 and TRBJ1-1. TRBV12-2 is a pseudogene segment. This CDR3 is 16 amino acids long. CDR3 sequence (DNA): TGTGCAAGTCCTCCGAGAAGAATGCGAGGTAAGGCTGAAGCTTTCTTT. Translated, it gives CASPPRRMRGKAEAFF.

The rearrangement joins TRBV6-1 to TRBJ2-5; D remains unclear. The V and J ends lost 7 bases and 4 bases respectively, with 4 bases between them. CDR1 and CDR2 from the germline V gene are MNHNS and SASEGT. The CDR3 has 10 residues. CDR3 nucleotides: TGTGCCAGCACGGGAGAGACCCAGTACTTC. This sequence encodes CASTGETQYF.

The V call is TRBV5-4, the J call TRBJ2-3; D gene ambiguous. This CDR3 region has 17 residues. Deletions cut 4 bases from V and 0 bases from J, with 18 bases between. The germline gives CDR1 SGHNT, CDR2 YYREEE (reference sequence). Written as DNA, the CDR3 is TGTGCCAGCAGCCTAACCCGAGGCCTTCCTAGCACAGATACGCAGTATTTT. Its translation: CASSLTRGLPSTDTQYF.

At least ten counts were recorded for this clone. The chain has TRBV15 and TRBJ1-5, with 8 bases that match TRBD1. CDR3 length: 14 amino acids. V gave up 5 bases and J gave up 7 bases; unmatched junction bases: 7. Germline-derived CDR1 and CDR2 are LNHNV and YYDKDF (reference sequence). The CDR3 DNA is TGTGCCACCAGCCAGGACAGGGCCAGCCAGCCCCAGCATTTT. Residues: CATSQDRASQPQHF. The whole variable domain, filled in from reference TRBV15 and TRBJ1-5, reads DAMVIQNPRYQVTQFGKPVTLSCSQTLNHNVMYWYQQKSSQAPKLLFHYYDKDFNNEADTPDNFQSRRPNTSFCFLDIRSPGLGDTAMYLCATSQDRASQPQHFGDGTRLSIL.

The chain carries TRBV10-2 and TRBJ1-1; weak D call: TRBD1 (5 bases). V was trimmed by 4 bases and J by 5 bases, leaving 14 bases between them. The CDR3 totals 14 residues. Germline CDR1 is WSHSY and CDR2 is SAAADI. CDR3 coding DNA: TGCGCCAGCAGTGGGGTTGGGGCGAAAACTGAAGCTTTCTTT. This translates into CASSGVGAKTEAFF.

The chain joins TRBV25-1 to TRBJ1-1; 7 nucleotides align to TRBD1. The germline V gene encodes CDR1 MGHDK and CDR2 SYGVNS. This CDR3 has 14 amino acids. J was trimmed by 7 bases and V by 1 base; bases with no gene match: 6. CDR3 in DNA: TGTGCCAGCAGTGAATGGGGGGCAGGGGGTGAAGCTTTCTTT. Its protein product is CASSEWGAGGEAFF.

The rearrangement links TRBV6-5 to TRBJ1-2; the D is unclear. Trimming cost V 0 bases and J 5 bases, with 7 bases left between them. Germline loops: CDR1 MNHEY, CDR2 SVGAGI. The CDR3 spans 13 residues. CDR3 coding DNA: TGTGCCAGCAGTTACTCGAGCGTTTATGGCTACACCTTC. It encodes CASSYSSVYGYTF.

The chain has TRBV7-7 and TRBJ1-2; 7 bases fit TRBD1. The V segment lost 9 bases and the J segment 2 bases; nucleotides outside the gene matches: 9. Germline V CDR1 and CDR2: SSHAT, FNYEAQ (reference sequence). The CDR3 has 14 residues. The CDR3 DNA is TGTGCCAGGGGACAGCGAATAGAAAACTATGGCTACACCTTC. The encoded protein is CARGQRIENYGYTF.

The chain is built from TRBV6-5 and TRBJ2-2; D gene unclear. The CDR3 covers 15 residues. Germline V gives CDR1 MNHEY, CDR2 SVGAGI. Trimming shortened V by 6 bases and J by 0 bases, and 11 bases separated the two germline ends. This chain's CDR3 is CASRPSGANTGELFF. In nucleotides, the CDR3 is TGTGCCAGCAGGCCCAGTGGAGCGAACACCGGGGAGCTGTTTTTT.

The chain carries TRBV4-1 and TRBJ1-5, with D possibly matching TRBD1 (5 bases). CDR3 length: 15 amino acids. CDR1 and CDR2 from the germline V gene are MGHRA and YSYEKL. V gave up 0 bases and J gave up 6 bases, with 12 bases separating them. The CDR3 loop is CASSQEATDIQPQHF. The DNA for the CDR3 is TGCGCCAGCAGCCAAGAGGCGACAGACATTCAGCCCCAGCATTTT.

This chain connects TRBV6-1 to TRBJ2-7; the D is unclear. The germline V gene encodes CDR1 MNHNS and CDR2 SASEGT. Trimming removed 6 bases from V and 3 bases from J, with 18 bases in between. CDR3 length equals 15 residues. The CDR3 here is CASSLRRDKVYEQYF. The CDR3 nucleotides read TGTGCCAGCAGCCTGAGAAGAGACAAAGTCTACGAGCAGTACTTC.

The CDR3: CASSSRGHRNTEAFF. The CDR3 DNA reads as TGTGCCAGTAGTAGCCGAGGACACAGGAACACTGAAGCTTTCTTT. This chain uses TRBV19 with TRBJ1-1; tentatively, D is TRBD1 (5 bases). Trimming took off 4 bases at V and 1 base at J, with 13 bases between the two ends. The CDR3 loop spans 15 amino acids. Germline assignment: CDR1 LNHDA and CDR2 SQIVND (reference sequence).